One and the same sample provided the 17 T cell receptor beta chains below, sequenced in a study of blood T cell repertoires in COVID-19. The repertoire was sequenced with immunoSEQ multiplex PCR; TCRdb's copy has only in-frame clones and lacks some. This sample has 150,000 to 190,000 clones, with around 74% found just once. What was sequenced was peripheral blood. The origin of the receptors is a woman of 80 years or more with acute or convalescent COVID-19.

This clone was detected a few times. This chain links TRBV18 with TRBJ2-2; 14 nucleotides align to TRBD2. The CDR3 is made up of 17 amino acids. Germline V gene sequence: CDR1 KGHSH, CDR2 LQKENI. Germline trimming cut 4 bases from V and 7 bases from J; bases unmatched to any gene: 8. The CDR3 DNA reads TGTGCCAGCTCACGACTAGCGGGAGGGCCCTCCGGCGGGGAGCTGTTTTTT. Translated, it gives CASSRLAGGPSGGELFF. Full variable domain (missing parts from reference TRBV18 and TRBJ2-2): NAGVMQNPRHLVRRRGQEARLRCSPMKGHSHVYWYRQLPEEGLKFMVYLQKENIIDESGMPKERFSAEFPKEGPSILRIQQVVRGDSAAYFCASSRLAGGPSGGELFFGEGSRLTVL.

The CDR3 loop is CASSSGDEQYF. The DNA of the CDR3 is TGTGCCAGCAGCTCCGGGGACGAGCAGTACTTC. This chain connects TRBV13 to TRBJ2-7; possible D gene TRBD2, 5 bases. The germline CDR1 and CDR2 sequences are PRHDT and FYEKMQ (reference sequence). The CDR3 contains 11 residues. Trimming pared 4 bases from V and 5 bases from J, leaving 6 bases between.

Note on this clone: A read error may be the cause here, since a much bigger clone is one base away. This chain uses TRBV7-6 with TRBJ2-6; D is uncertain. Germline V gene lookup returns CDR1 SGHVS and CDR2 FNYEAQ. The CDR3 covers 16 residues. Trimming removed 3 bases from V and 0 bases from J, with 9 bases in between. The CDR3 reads CASSFIAPSGANVLTF. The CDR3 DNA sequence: TGTGCCAGCAGCTTTATAGCTCCCTCTGGGGCCAACGTCCTGACTTTC.

CDR3 DNA: TGTGCCAGCACCCCGAATCAGGGCACAGATACGCAGTATTTT. Its protein is CASTPNQGTDTQYF. The chain couples TRBV9 to TRBJ2-3; no reliable D call. CDR3 length: 14 residues. Germline V gene sequence: CDR1 SGDLS, CDR2 YYNGEE. Trimming removed 6 bases at V and 1 base at J, with 12 bases between. The full variable domain, completed using reference TRBV9 and TRBJ2-3, is DSGVTQTPKHLITATGQRVTLRCSPRSGDLSVYWYQQSLDQGLQFLIQYYNGEERAKGNILERFSAQQFPDLHSELNLSSLELGDSALYFCASTPNQGTDTQYFGPGTRLTVL.

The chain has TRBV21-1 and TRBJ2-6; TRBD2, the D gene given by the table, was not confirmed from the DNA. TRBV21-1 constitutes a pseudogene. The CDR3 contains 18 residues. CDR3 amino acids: CASKMGLAGVGGANVLTF. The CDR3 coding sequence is TGTGCCAGCAAGATGGGACTAGCGGGAGTGGGAGGGGCCAACGTCCTGACTTTC.

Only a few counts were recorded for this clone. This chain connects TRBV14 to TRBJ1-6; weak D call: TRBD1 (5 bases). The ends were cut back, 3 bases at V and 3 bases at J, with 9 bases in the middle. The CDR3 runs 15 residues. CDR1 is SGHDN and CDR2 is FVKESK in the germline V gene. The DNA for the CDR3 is TGTGCCAGCAGCCATTCAAGGGGCTATAATTCACCCCTCCACTTT. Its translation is CASSHSRGYNSPLHF.

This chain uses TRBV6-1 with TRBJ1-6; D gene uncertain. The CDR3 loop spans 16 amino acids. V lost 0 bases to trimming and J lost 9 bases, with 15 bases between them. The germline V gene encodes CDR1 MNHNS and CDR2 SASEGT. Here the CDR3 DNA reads TGTGCCAGCAGTGAAGCGTTCAAAGCGGTTGGTTCACCCCTCCACTTT. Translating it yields CASSEAFKAVGSPLHF.

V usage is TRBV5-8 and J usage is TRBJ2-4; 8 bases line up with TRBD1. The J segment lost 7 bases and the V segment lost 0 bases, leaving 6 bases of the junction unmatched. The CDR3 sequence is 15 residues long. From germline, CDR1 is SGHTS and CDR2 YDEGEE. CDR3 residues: CASSLGLDRANIQYF. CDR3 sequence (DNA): TGTGCCAGCAGCTTGGGGTTGGACAGGGCTAACATTCAGTACTTC.

The CDR3 DNA is TGTGCCAGCAGCCCCGAGGGACAGGCTACACACTACGAGCAGTACTTC. Translating gives CASSPEGQATHYEQYF. The rearrangement joins TRBV7-8 to TRBJ2-7; 8 bases match TRBD1. CDR1 SGHVS and CDR2 FQNEAQ come from the germline V gene. The CDR3 spans 16 residues. The J segment lost 3 bases and the V segment lost 5 bases, leaving 12 bases of the junction unmatched.

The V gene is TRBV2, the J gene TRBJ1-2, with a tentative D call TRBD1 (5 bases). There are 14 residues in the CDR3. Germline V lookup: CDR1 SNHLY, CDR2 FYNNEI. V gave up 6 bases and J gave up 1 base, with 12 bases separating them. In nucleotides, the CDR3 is TGTGCCAGCAGCCCAGGGAACCTTAACTATGGCTACACCTTC. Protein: CASSPGNLNYGYTF.

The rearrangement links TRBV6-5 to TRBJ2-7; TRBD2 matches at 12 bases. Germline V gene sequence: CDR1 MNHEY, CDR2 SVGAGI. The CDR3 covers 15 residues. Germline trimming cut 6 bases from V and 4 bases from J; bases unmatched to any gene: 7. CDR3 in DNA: TGTGCCAGCAGGCGGACTAGCGGGATTATTTACGAGCAGTACTTC. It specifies CASRRTSGIIYEQYF.

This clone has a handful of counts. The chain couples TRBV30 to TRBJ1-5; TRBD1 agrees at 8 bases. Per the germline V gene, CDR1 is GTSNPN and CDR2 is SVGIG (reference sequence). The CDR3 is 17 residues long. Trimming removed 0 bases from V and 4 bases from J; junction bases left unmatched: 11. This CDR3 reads CAWSVQGGSGGNQPQHF. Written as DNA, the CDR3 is TGTGCCTGGAGTGTACAGGGGGGCTCAGGTGGGAATCAGCCCCAGCATTTT.

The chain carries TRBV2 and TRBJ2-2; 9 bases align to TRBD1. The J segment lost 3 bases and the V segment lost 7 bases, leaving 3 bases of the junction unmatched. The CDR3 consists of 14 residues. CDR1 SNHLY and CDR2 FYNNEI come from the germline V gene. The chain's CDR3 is CASKTGGDTGELFF. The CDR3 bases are TGTGCCAGCAAGACAGGGGGGGACACCGGGGAGCTGTTTTTT.

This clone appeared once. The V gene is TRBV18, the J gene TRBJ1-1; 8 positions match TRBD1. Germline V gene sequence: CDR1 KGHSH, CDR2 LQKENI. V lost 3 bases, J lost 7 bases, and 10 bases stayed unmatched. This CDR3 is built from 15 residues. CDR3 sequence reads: CASSPTGQGNYEAFF. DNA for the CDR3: TGTGCCAGCTCACCGACCGGACAGGGTAATTATGAAGCTTTCTTT.

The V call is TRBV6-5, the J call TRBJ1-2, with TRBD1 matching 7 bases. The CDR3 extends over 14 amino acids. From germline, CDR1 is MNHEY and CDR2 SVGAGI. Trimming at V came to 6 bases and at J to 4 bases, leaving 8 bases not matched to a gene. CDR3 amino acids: CASRTPGQLYGYTF. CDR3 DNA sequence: TGTGCCAGCAGGACACCGGGACAGCTCTATGGCTACACCTTC.

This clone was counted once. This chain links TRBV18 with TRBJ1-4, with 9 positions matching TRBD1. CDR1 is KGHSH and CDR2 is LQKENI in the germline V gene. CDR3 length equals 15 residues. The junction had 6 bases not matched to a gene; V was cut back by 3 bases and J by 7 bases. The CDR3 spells CASSPGQGKSEKLFF. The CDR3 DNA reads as TGTGCCAGCTCACCTGGACAGGGGAAAAGTGAAAAACTGTTTTTT.

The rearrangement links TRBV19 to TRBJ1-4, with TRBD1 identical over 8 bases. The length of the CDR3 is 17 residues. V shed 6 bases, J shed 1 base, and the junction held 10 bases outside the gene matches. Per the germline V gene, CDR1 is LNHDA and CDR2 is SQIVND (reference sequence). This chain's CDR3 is CASSSTGGLVTNEKLFF. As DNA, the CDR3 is TGTGCCAGTAGCAGCACAGGGGGTTTGGTAACTAATGAAAAACTGTTTTTT.